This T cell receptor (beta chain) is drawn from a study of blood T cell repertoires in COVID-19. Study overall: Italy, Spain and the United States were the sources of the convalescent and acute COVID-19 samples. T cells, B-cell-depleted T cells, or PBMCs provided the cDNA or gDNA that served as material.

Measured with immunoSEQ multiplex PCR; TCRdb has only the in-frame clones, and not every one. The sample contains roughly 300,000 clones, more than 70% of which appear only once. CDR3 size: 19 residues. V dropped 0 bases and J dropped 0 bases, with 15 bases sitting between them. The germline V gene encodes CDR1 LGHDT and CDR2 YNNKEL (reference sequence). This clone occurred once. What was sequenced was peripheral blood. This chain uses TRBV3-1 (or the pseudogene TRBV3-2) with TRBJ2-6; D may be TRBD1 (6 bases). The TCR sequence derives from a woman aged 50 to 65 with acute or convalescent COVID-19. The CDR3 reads CASSQDPPRGTSGANVLTF. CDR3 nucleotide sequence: TGTGCCAGCAGCCAAGATCCCCCGAGGGGGACCTCTGGGGCCAACGTCCTGACTTTC.